These 21 T cell receptor beta chains originate from one sample sequenced in a study of cytomegalovirus exposure and HLA in healthy donors. TCRdb's table, derived via immunoSEQ multiplex PCR, lists solely in-frame clones and lacks some. The sample holds tens of thousands of clones, 96% seen once. Sequencing was done on a sample of PBMCs. The source of these receptors is a man aged 18 to 35 in good health and CMV-seronegative.

The chain combines TRBV19 with TRBJ2-1, with D maybe TRBD2 (6 bases). CDR1 is LNHDA, CDR2 SQIVND, per germline (reference sequence). The CDR3 covers 14 residues. V dropped 2 bases and J dropped 8 bases, with 13 bases sitting between them. The CDR3 coding sequence is TGTGCCAGTAGTATATTTACGGGGGACGATGAGCAGTTCTTC. Amino acids: CASSIFTGDDEQFF.

Details on this clone: The germline gene is not matched at one end of the junction; a read error may be the cause. The rearrangement links TRBV28 to TRBJ2-5; weak D call: TRBD1 (5 bases). The CDR3 is 14 amino acids. Germline loops: CDR1 MDHEN, CDR2 SYDVKM. CDR3 in DNA: TGTGCCAGCAGGATACCAGGGTTGGAGCAGACACAGTACTTC. Its translation is CASRIPGLEQTQYF.

The chain carries TRBV19 and TRBJ1-5; D is perhaps TRBD1 (6 bases). The CDR3 totals 17 residues. Per the germline V gene, CDR1 is LNHDA and CDR2 is SQIVND (reference sequence). Trimming took off 3 bases at V and 3 bases at J, with 18 bases between the two ends. This CDR3 is CASSIIRGGQYNQPQHF. The CDR3 bases are TGTGCCAGTAGTATTATTCGGGGTGGACAGTACAATCAGCCCCAGCATTTT.

V is TRBV19 and J is TRBJ1-1; TRBD1 matches at 7 bases. Germline V CDR1 and CDR2: LNHDA, SQIVND (reference sequence). This CDR3 spans 17 amino acids. Germline trimming cut 0 bases from V and 1 base from J; bases unmatched to any gene: 8. CDR3 nucleotide sequence: TGTGCCAGTAGTATAGATGGAGGGGGCTGGGCGAACACTGAAGCTTTCTTT. Translation gives CASSIDGGGWANTEAFF. Combining the CDR3 with reference TRBV19 and TRBJ1-1 gives the whole variable domain DGGITQSPKYLFRKEGQNVTLSCEQNLNHDAMYWYRQDPGQGLRLIYYSQIVNDFQKGDIAEGYSVSREKKESFPLTVTSAQKNPTAFYLCASSIDGGGWANTEAFFGQGTRLTVV.

A single count supports this clone. This sequence joins TRBV4-2 and TRBJ2-1; weak D call: TRBD1 (5 bases). The germline V gene has CDR1 LGHNA and CDR2 YNFKEQ. The CDR3 consists of 20 residues. The V and J ends lost 1 base and 12 bases respectively, with 34 bases between them. CDR3 residues: CASSQVSPGFRQIPLVWQFF. Here the CDR3 DNA reads TGTGCCAGCAGCCAAGTATCACCAGGGTTTCGCCAAATTCCCCTCGTTTGGCAGTTCTTC.

The gene calls are TRBV13 and TRBJ2-5; the match to TRBD1 covers 7 bases. CDR1 PRHDT and CDR2 FYEKMQ come from the germline V gene (reference sequence). V shed 5 bases and J 0 bases; nucleotides not matched to a gene: 24. CDR3 length: 21 amino acids. The CDR3 region is CASSSRQTYPSRGPYQETQYF. CDR3 DNA sequence: TGTGCCAGCAGCAGTAGACAGACCTATCCTTCGAGGGGGCCGTACCAAGAGACCCAGTACTTC.

V gene TRBV7-3 combines with J gene TRBJ1-2, with D unresolved. V lost 0 bases and J lost 2, with 16 bases in between. The CDR3 length is 17 residues. Germline V lookup: CDR1 SGHTA, CDR2 FQGTGA. This CDR3 is CASSLTEGREANYGYTF. The CDR3 DNA reads TGTGCCAGCAGCTTAACAGAAGGGCGGGAGGCCAACTATGGCTACACCTTC.

This sequence joins TRBV9 and TRBJ2-1; 16 nucleotides line up with TRBD2. Germline V gene lookup returns CDR1 SGDLS and CDR2 YYNGEE. This CDR3 is built from 15 residues. V gave up 3 bases and J gave up 8 bases; unmatched junction bases: 2. In DNA, the CDR3 is TGTGCCAGCAGCGGGGGACTAGCGGGAGGGCATGAGCAGTTCTTC. This encodes CASSGGLAGGHEQFF.

This sequence joins TRBV9 and TRBJ2-2, with 8 nucleotides matching TRBD2. V gave up 4 bases and J gave up 6 bases; unmatched junction bases: 8. The germline gives CDR1 SGDLS, CDR2 YYNGEE. The CDR3 loop spans 15 amino acids. The CDR3 coding sequence is TGTGCCAGCAGCCCGCAGTTGGGACTAGCCGGGGAGCTGTTTTTT. It encodes CASSPQLGLAGELFF.

The V gene is TRBV4-1, the J gene TRBJ2-5, with TRBD2 matching 8 bases. After removal of 1 base from V and 1 base from J, the junction contained 5 bases not matched to a gene. The CDR3 consists of 16 residues. In germline, CDR1 is MGHRA, CDR2 YSYEKL. The CDR3 DNA follows: TGCGCCAGCAGCCAAGGAACAACTAGCGGCCAAGAGACCCAGTACTTC. Encoded protein: CASSQGTTSGQETQYF.

This chain connects TRBV28 to TRBJ1-5; unclear D gene. V was shortened by 8 bases and J by 6 bases, with 20 bases between the two germline ends. The CDR3 runs 15 residues. Germline V CDR1 and CDR2: MDHEN, SYDVKM. Here the CDR3 DNA reads TGTGCCAGCGGTTCGGGTGGCGACGGCCTTCAGCCCCAGCATTTT. Residues: CASGSGGDGLQPQHF.

This clone was seen a single time. This chain uses TRBV18 with TRBJ1-1, with D tentatively TRBD1 (5 bases). Germline values: CDR1 KGHSH, CDR2 LQKENI. The V gene lost 5 bases and the J gene lost 7 bases, with 17 bases spanning the gap. The CDR3 runs 14 residues. CDR3 sequence: CASSAREGKGEAFF. CDR3 DNA sequence: TGTGCCAGCTCAGCCCGGGAGGGGAAGGGTGAAGCTTTCTTT.

This clone was seen only a few times. The V and J genes are TRBV10-1 and TRBJ1-1, with a weak D call TRBD1 (5 bases). The CDR3 loop spans 13 amino acids. V was trimmed by 6 bases and J by 1 base, leaving 9 bases between them. Germline lookup yields CDR1 WNHNN and CDR2 SYGVQD (reference sequence). CDR3 DNA sequence: TGCGCCAGCAGACCGACAGAGAACACTGAAGCTTTCTTT. This gives the protein CASRPTENTEAFF.

J is TRBJ2-3 and V is TRBV9, with a possible D match to TRBD2 (5 bases). CDR1 SGDLS and CDR2 YYNGEE come from the germline V gene. V dropped 0 bases and J dropped 0 bases, with 11 bases sitting between them. The CDR3 runs to 16 residues. CDR3 bases: TGTGCCAGCAGCGTAGAGGGAGCGCATAGCACAGATACGCAGTATTTT. This encodes CASSVEGAHSTDTQYF.

The CDR3 sequence is CASSLDPVNEQFF. The CDR3 nucleotides read TGTGCCAGCAGCTTAGACCCCGTTAATGAGCAGTTCTTC. The J gene is TRBJ2-1, the V gene TRBV11-3; no clear D. The V gene's germline CDR1 is SGHNT and CDR2 YENEEA. Trimming removed 0 bases from V and 7 bases from J, with 7 bases in between. The CDR3 is made up of 13 amino acids.

V gene TRBV30 combines with J gene TRBJ1-1, with D maybe TRBD1 (5 bases). The CDR3 sequence is 13 residues long. Trimming left V 0 bases short and J 4 bases short, with 9 bases between. CDR1 and CDR2 (germline): GTSNPN, SVGIG (reference sequence). This chain's CDR3 is CAWSVAGPTEAFF. The CDR3 nucleotides read TGTGCCTGGAGTGTGGCAGGGCCCACTGAAGCTTTCTTT.

The chain links TRBV5-5 to TRBJ2-7; TRBD1 agrees at 7 bases. Germline CDR1 reads SGHKS; CDR2 reads YYEKEE (reference sequence). The CDR3 has 14 residues. J gave up 2 bases and V 1 base, and 3 bases lay outside the gene matches. CDR3 bases: TGTGCCAGCAGCTTGACAGGGGTCGCCTACGAGCAGTACGTC. Encoded protein: CASSLTGVAYEQYV.

The J gene is TRBJ1-1, the V gene TRBV29-1, with unresolved D. CDR3 size: 11 residues. Germline CDR1 is SQVTM and CDR2 is ANQGSEA. Between the trimmed V and J ends, which lost 5 bases and 4 bases, there was a span of 8 bases. The CDR3 sequence is CSVPRGTEAFF. The CDR3 coding sequence is TGCAGCGTTCCCCGAGGCACTGAAGCTTTCTTT. Full variable domain (missing parts from reference TRBV29-1 and TRBJ1-1): SAVISQKPSRDICQRGTSLTIQCQVDSQVTMMFWYRQQPGQSLTLIATANQGSEATYESGFVIDKFPISRPNLTFSTLTVSNMSPEDSSIYLCSVPRGTEAFFGQGTRLTVV.

The chain links TRBV6-1 to TRBJ2-3; D is ambiguous. CDR3 length: 14 residues. Germline lookup yields CDR1 MNHNS and CDR2 SASEGT. V shed 4 bases and J shed 4 bases, with 12 bases lying between them. CDR3 nucleotides: TGTGCCAGCAGTGTTGACCCCCGGGCAGATACGCAGTATTTT. This codes for CASSVDPRADTQYF.

The count of this clone is one. The V and J genes are TRBV5-8 and TRBJ1-5, with no clear D. V lost 1 base and J lost 7, with 12 bases in between. Germline-derived CDR1 and CDR2 are SGHTS and YDEGEE. The CDR3 has 14 residues. The CDR3 region is CASSLSLEGQPQHF. The CDR3, as DNA: TGTGCCAGCAGCTTGAGTCTCGAGGGCCAGCCCCAGCATTTT.

The chain employs TRBV29-1 and TRBJ2-3; possible D gene TRBD2, 6 bases. The length of the CDR3 is 14 residues. Germline V gene data show CDR1 as SQVTM and CDR2 as ANQGSEA. V was shortened by 1 base and J by 6 bases, with 14 bases between the two germline ends. The CDR3 DNA is TGCAGCGTTGAAGTTGTCGGGAGTTTTGATACGCAGTATTTT. It codes for CSVEVVGSFDTQYF.